The 25 T cell receptor beta chains given below trace back to one sample, sequenced in a study of read filtering for tumor transcriptome and immune sequencing. This library used approximately 0.4 ug RNA and molecular barcoded adaptors spanning alpha/delta and beta/gamma chains. One entry per CDR3 protein results from TCRdb running MiXCR on the reads. The sample consists of around 130,000 distinct CDR3 sequences, roughly an eighth of them appearing once. The sample taken for sequencing was a population of CD138-negative cells sorted from bone marrow. These receptors were obtained from a donor at least 40 years old with multiple myeloma.

This clonotype was detected ten times or more. This sequence joins TRBV5-1 and TRBJ2-3; D call uncertain. V lost 8 bases and J 0 bases, leaving 16 bases between the germline ends. This CDR3 is 15 amino acids long. Germline V CDR1 and CDR2: SGHRS, YFSETQ. The CDR3 DNA reads TGCGCCAGTGGTTCCACTGGAAGCAGCACAGATACGCAGTATTTT. This translates into CASGSTGSSTDTQYF.

This clonotype appeared many times. The chain uses TRBV6-2 or TRBV6-3 and TRBJ2-1; 7 bases match TRBD2. Trimming at V came to 7 bases and at J to 1 base, leaving 4 bases not matched to a gene. The CDR3 sequence is 14 residues long. Looked up from germline, CDR1 is MNHEY and CDR2 is SVGEGT. Here the CDR3 reads CASMGGGSYNEQFF. The CDR3 nucleotides read TGTGCCAGCATGGGGGGAGGGTCCTACAATGAGCAGTTCTTC.

Ten or more counts support this clonotype. The DNA for the CDR3 is TGTGCCAGCTCACCACCGGGACAGCTCTACGAGCAGTACTTC. Translated: CASSPPGQLYEQYF. The chain joins TRBV18 to TRBJ2-7; 7 bases are a match to TRBD1. Trimming removed 0 bases from V and 3 bases from J; junction bases left unmatched: 2. The CDR3 is made up of 14 amino acids. Germline values: CDR1 KGHSH, CDR2 LQKENI.

This clonotype was seen repeatedly, ten times or more. This chain connects TRBV6-6 to TRBJ2-2; D gene uncertain. The germline V and J ends were trimmed by 8 bases and 2 bases, with 18 bases remaining between them. CDR1 and CDR2 (germline): MNHNY, SVGAGI (reference sequence). This CDR3 comprises 16 residues. CDR3 bases: TGTGCCAGCGGAGTAGCTCTAAAGTCCAACACCGGGGAGCTGTTTTTT. Its translation is CASGVALKSNTGELFF.

This clonotype has ten or more counts. The chain carries TRBV7-2 and TRBJ1-5; no clear D gene. Trimming cost V 5 bases and J 6 bases, with 11 bases left between them. The CDR3 is 13 amino acids. Germline V gene lookup returns CDR1 SGHTA and CDR2 FQGNSA. CDR3 protein: CASSPDPGQPQHF. The CDR3 region has the DNA TGTGCCAGCAGCCCAGACCCGGGTCAGCCCCAGCATTTT.

The sample holds many counts of this clonotype. The genes are TRBV11-2 and TRBJ2-7, with 10 bases fitting TRBD1. Germline V gene data show CDR1 as SGHAT and CDR2 as FQNNGV. CDR3 size: 15 residues. V dropped 6 bases and J dropped 2; count of bases not matched to a gene: 7. The DNA of the CDR3 is TGTGCCAGCAGTGCCGGGACAGGGGTAACCTACGAGCAGTACTTC. It is translated as CASSAGTGVTYEQYF.

This clonotype was picked up many times. The chain employs TRBV6-2 or TRBV6-3 and TRBJ1-4, with 9 positions matching TRBD1. This CDR3 spans 14 amino acids. Germline values: CDR1 MNHEY, CDR2 SVGEGT. With V trimmed by 6 bases and J by 7 bases, 6 bases remained unmatched. The DNA for the CDR3 is TGTGCCAGCAGCTCCGGGACAGGGACTGAAAAACTGTTTTTT. Amino acids: CASSSGTGTEKLFF.

This clonotype was detected ten times or more. The chain employs TRBV4-1 and TRBJ2-7; D remains unclear. In germline, CDR1 is MGHRA, CDR2 YSYEKL. This CDR3 is 12 amino acids long. Trimming shortened V by 3 bases and J by 7 bases, and 10 bases separated the two germline ends. CDR3 DNA sequence: TGCGCCAGCAGCCATCCCCTGAGTGAGCAGTACTTC. This gives the protein CASSHPLSEQYF.

This clonotype was seen repeatedly, ten times or more. The gene calls are TRBV10-2 and TRBJ2-1, with 7 bases that match TRBD2. The CDR3 has 13 amino acids. The V gene's germline CDR1 is WSHSY and CDR2 SAAADI. Trimming took 5 bases from V and 7 from J; bases not matched to a gene: 5. The CDR3 nucleotides read TGCGCCAGCAGTAGCGGGGCCGCTAATGAGCAGTTCTTC. It is translated as CASSSGAANEQFF.

This clonotype came up many times. The CDR3 DNA is TGTGCCAGCAGCTTTGGGACTTTTGTGGCCAGCTCCTACGAGCAGTACTTC. This translates into CASSFGTFVASSYEQYF. The chain couples TRBV5-6 to TRBJ2-7; possibly TRBD2 for D (6 bases). V was clipped by 2 bases and J by 0 bases, with 18 bases between them. This CDR3 region has 17 residues. Germline CDR1 is SGHDT and CDR2 is YYEEEE.

In its sample, this clonotype was seen many times. The J gene is TRBJ1-1, the V gene TRBV7-9; D gene ambiguous. With 5 bases removed from V and 1 base from J, the gap between germline ends came to 11 bases. Germline V lookup: CDR1 SEHNR, CDR2 FQNEAQ (reference sequence). This CDR3 is 14 amino acids long. The CDR3 DNA sequence: TGTGCCAGCAGCCCCTCATCCACGAACACTGAAGCTTTCTTT. This codes for CASSPSSTNTEAFF. The variable domain in full, with the rest retrieved from reference TRBV7-9 and TRBJ1-1, is DTGVSQNPRHKITKRGQNVTFRCDPISEHNRLYWYRQTLGQGPEFLTYFQNEAQLEKSRLLSDRFSAERPKGSFSTLEIQRTEQGDSAMYLCASSPSSTNTEAFFGQGTRLTVV.

This clonotype was found many times. The rearrangement links TRBV29-1 to TRBJ2-1; 10 bases are shared with TRBD2. The trim removed 6 bases at V and 0 bases at J, leaving 5 bases unmatched. The CDR3 spans 15 residues. CDR1 SQVTM and CDR2 ANQGSEA come from the germline V gene. CDR3 residues: CSVEGLAFSYNEQFF. The CDR3, as DNA: TGCAGCGTAGAGGGACTAGCGTTCTCCTACAATGAGCAGTTCTTC.

This clonotype was counted ten times or more. The chain has TRBV14 and TRBJ2-1; 11 bases are a match to TRBD2. V lost 1 base and J lost 4; bases outside the gene matches: 6. Looked up from germline, CDR1 is SGHDN and CDR2 is FVKESK. The CDR3 extends over 17 amino acids. The CDR3 is CASSQGPGTSGYNEQFF. DNA of the CDR3: TGTGCCAGCAGCCAAGGCCCCGGGACTAGCGGATACAATGAGCAGTTCTTC. Complete variable domain (other parts from reference TRBV14 and TRBJ2-1): EAGVTQFPSHSVIEKGQTVTLRCDPISGHDNLYWYRRVMGKEIKFLLHFVKESKQDESGMPNNRFLAERTGGTYSTLKVQPAELEDSGVYFCASSQGPGTSGYNEQFFGPGTRLTVL.

With respect to this clonotype: A much more abundant neighbour one base away suggests this may be a read error. The V gene is TRBV6-2 or TRBV6-3, the J gene TRBJ2-3, with 8 nucleotides matching TRBD1. This CDR3 is 15 amino acids long. With 4 bases clipped from V and 4 bases from J, the junction kept 7 bases outside the gene matches. Germline V lookup: CDR1 MNHEY, CDR2 SVGEGT. CDR3 amino acids: CASSCDRGISDTQYF. The CDR3 DNA follows: TGTGCCAGCAGTTGCGACAGGGGAATTTCAGATACGCAGTATTTT.

At least ten counts were recorded for this clonotype. The chain links TRBV5-1 to TRBJ2-3, with TRBD1 matching over 9 bases. The CDR3 is 13 amino acids. The germline V gene encodes CDR1 SGHRS and CDR2 YFSETQ. The trim removed 0 bases at V and 9 bases at J, leaving 2 bases unmatched. The CDR3 sequence: CASSLDDRGTQYF. DNA of the CDR3: TGCGCCAGCAGCTTGGATGACAGGGGGACGCAGTATTTT. Full variable domain (outside the CDR3, taken from reference TRBV5-1 and TRBJ2-3): KAGVTQTPRYLIKTRGQQVTLSCSPISGHRSVSWYQQTPGQGLQFLFEYFSETQRNKGNFPGRFSGRQFSNSRSEMNVSTLELGDSALYLCASSLDDRGTQYFGPGTRLTVL.

The CDR3 region is CASSLGAGGRRTDTQYF. CDR3 sequence (DNA): TGTGCCAGCAGCTTGGGGGCGGGAGGGAGGCGGACAGATACGCAGTATTTT. The chain recombines TRBV5-4 with TRBJ2-3, with 9 positions matching TRBD2. V gave up 0 bases and J gave up 3 bases; unmatched junction bases: 8. Germline V gene lookup returns CDR1 SGHNT and CDR2 YYREEE (reference sequence). CDR3 length: 17 residues.

The table lists this clonotype with many counts. This chain links TRBV3-1 with TRBJ2-1, with TRBD1 identical over 11 bases. The V and J ends lost 6 bases and 4 bases, in that order; junction bases with no gene match: 5. The CDR3 has 15 amino acids. Germline-derived CDR1 and CDR2 are LGHDT and YNNKEL (reference sequence). As DNA, the CDR3 is TGTGCCAGCAGTCCCGGGACAGGGGGTTACAATGAGCAGTTCTTC. Protein product: CASSPGTGGYNEQFF.

V usage is TRBV5-5 and J usage is TRBJ2-1; TRBD2 aligns across 13 bases. Germline V gene lookup returns CDR1 SGHKS and CDR2 YYEKEE (reference sequence). This CDR3 comprises 15 residues. Trimming removed 4 bases from V and 7 bases from J; junction bases left unmatched: 5. CDR3 bases: TGTGCCAGCAGCACCGGGACTAGCGGGAAAAATGAGCAGTTCTTC. It codes for CASSTGTSGKNEQFF.

This clonotype showed up many times. V usage is TRBV20-1 and J usage is TRBJ2-1; a weak D match, TRBD1 (6 bases). The CDR3 contains 15 residues. Germline lookup yields CDR1 DFQATT and CDR2 SNEGSKA (reference sequence). Trimming removed 5 bases at V and 7 bases at J, with 21 bases between. Written as DNA, the CDR3 is TGCAGTGCTGTTGATTGGGGGCCCCTGAGTAATGAGCAGTTCTTC. This translates into CSAVDWGPLSNEQFF.

This clonotype was detected ten times or more. This sequence joins TRBV5-1 and TRBJ2-3; 8 nucleotides match TRBD2. From germline, CDR1 is SGHRS and CDR2 YFSETQ. J lost 7 bases, V lost 7 bases, and 17 bases had no gene match. This CDR3 has 16 residues. In DNA form, the CDR3 reads TGCGCCAGCCGGGGGGGCCGGGCGCCTGAGGGGAATACGCAGTATTTT. Protein: CASRGGRAPEGNTQYF.

This sequence joins TRBV3-1 and TRBJ2-7, with a tentative D call TRBD1 (5 bases). The CDR3 is 16 residues long. Germline V gene sequence: CDR1 LGHDT, CDR2 YNNKEL (reference sequence). V lost 0 bases to trimming and J lost 1 base, with 13 bases between them. This chain's CDR3 is CASSQDYTGFSYEQYF. DNA of the CDR3: TGTGCCAGCAGCCAAGATTACACAGGCTTTTCCTACGAGCAGTACTTC.

This clonotype was recorded at least ten times. The J gene is TRBJ1-5, the V gene TRBV5-6; 7 bases are shared with TRBD1. Looked up from germline, CDR1 is SGHDT and CDR2 is YYEEEE. V trimming: 4 bases; J trimming: 4 bases; junction bases outside the gene matches: 8. This CDR3 has 15 residues. CDR3 in DNA: TGTGCCAGCAGCCTAAGACAGGGACGAAATCAGCCCCAGCATTTT. It specifies CASSLRQGRNQPQHF.

This chain joins TRBV7-9 and TRBJ1-2; D remains unclear. The CDR3 has 14 amino acids. Germline CDR1 and CDR2: SEHNR and FQNEAQ (reference sequence). Trimming removed 1 base at V and 1 base at J, with 7 bases between. The CDR3 bases are TGTGCCAGCAGCTTAGAAGGCAGTAACTATGGCTACACCTTC. Translated, it gives CASSLEGSNYGYTF.

This clonotype was detected a few times. V gene TRBV28 combines with J gene TRBJ2-5, with D possibly TRBD2 on 5 matching bases. CDR1 MDHEN and CDR2 SYDVKM come from the germline V gene. Trimming shortened V by 2 bases and J by 9 bases, and 10 bases separated the two germline ends. The CDR3 consists of 12 residues. The CDR3 sequence is CASSLGVEAQYF. CDR3 bases: TGTGCCAGCAGTTTAGGGGTGGAGGCCCAGTACTTC.

This clonotype was seen at least ten times. J is TRBJ2-1 and V is TRBV7-9; D might be TRBD2 (6 bases). This CDR3 is 15 amino acids long. Trimming removed 5 bases from V and 3 bases from J, with 14 bases in between. Germline V gene sequence: CDR1 SEHNR, CDR2 FQNEAQ (reference sequence). CDR3 loop: CASSPGVGVYNEQFF. The DNA for the CDR3 is TGTGCCAGCAGCCCGGGGGTGGGGGTCTACAATGAGCAGTTCTTC. Full variable domain (rest looked up from reference TRBV7-9 and TRBJ2-1): DTGVSQNPRHKITKRGQNVTFRCDPISEHNRLYWYRQTLGQGPEFLTYFQNEAQLEKSRLLSDRFSAERPKGSFSTLEIQRTEQGDSAMYLCASSPGVGVYNEQFFGPGTRLTVL.